This is a list of T cell receptor beta chains from one sample in a study of T cell repertoires in cytomegalovirus infection. MiXCR was run by TCRdb on the reads, yielding one entry per CDR3 protein. Of around 530,000 distinct CDR3 sequences listed, roughly 29% are singletons. Sequencing input: PBMCs. The receptors originated from a human donor in good health (CMV status not recorded). Some clones in this sample may be carry-over from other donors' samples. The CDR3 runs from the conserved cysteine through the conserved F or W. D genes are given only for firm matches. Not every row has a clone size; where given, it reads once, few, many or a size class.

clone size: -
J gene: TRBJ1-5
D gene: -
V gene: TRBV7-8
CDR3 DNA: TGTGCCAGCAGCTTATACGGGCTCCTTATCTATAGCAATCAGCCCCAGCATTTT
CDR3 protein: CASSLYGLLIYSNQPQHF

clone size: -
J gene: TRBJ2-1
D gene: TRBD2
V gene: TRBV11-3
CDR3 DNA: TGTGCCAGCAGCCCCAGACTAGCGGGAGGGCCCGGGAATGAGCAGTTCTTC
CDR3 protein: CASSPRLAGGPGNEQFF

clone size: few
J gene: TRBJ1-5
D gene: -
V gene: TRBV6-5
CDR3 DNA: TGTGCCAGCAGCATGGTCCAGGGCAATCAGCCCCAGCATTTT
CDR3 protein: CASSMVQGNQPQHF

clone size: -
J gene: TRBJ2-2
D gene: TRBD2
V gene: TRBV7-6
CDR3 DNA: TGTGCCAGCAGCCTCGGGGGAGGGCCCACCGGGGAGCTGTTTTTT
CDR3 protein: CASSLGGGPTGELFF

clone size: -
J gene: TRBJ2-5
D gene: TRBD1
V gene: TRBV20-1
CDR3 DNA: TGCAGTGCTAGGCCCCCCCGGGACAGAATAGAGACCCAGTACTTC
CDR3 protein: CSARPPRDRIETQYF

clone size: -
J gene: TRBJ2-5
D gene: TRBD1
V gene: TRBV15
CDR3 DNA: TGTGCCACCAGCGGGTTGGACAGGGGGAAGACCCAGTACTTC
CDR3 protein: CATSGLDRGKTQYF

clone size: -
J gene: TRBJ2-5
D gene: TRBD1
V gene: TRBV28
CDR3 DNA: TGTGCGATCACGGACAGGGTGGATAGGGAGACCCAGTACTTC
CDR3 protein: CAITDRVDRETQYF

clone size: -
J gene: TRBJ2-7
D gene: -
V gene: TRBV18
CDR3 DNA: TGTGCCAGCTCACCGAGGACAGATCCCTACGAGCAGTACTTC
CDR3 protein: CASSPRTDPYEQYF

clone size: -
J gene: TRBJ2-1
D gene: TRBD2
V gene: TRBV6-1
CDR3 DNA: TGTGCCAGCAGCCTTGTGGGGACTAGCGGGAGGGGGAAGCAGTTCTTC
CDR3 protein: CASSLVGTSGRGKQFF

clone size: -
J gene: TRBJ2-1
D gene: TRBD2
V gene: TRBV4-1
CDR3 DNA: TGCGCCAGCAGCCTACGCCCCCCTAGCGGGAGTTCCTACAATGAGCAGTTCTTC
CDR3 protein: CASSLRPPSGSSYNEQFF

clone size: once
J gene: TRBJ2-5
D gene: TRBD2
V gene: TRBV29-1
CDR3 DNA: TGCAGTTCAAGGAAGGCTAGCGGGAGTGAGACCCAGTACTTC
CDR3 protein: CSSRKASGSETQYF

clone size: few
J gene: TRBJ2-5
D gene: TRBD2
V gene: TRBV7-6
CDR3 DNA: TGTGCCAGCAGCTTCGGTCCTAGCGGGAGCCAAGAGACCCAGTACTTC
CDR3 protein: CASSFGPSGSQETQYF

clone size: -
J gene: TRBJ2-7
D gene: -
V gene: TRBV27
CDR3 DNA: TGTGCCAGCAGTTTATACAGGGACTCCTACGAGCAGTACTTC
CDR3 protein: CASSLYRDSYEQYF

clone size: many
J gene: TRBJ1-1
D gene: -
V gene: TRBV7-9
CDR3 DNA: TGTGCCAGCAGCTTAGCGTTAGGGACTGAAGCTTTCTTT
CDR3 protein: CASSLALGTEAFF

clone size: -
J gene: TRBJ1-4
D gene: -
V gene: TRBV9
CDR3 DNA: TGTGCCAGCAGCGTAGATGGGCAGGGTAATGAAAAACTGTTTTTT
CDR3 protein: CASSVDGQGNEKLFF

clone size: -
J gene: TRBJ2-5
D gene: TRBD2
V gene: TRBV7-8
CDR3 DNA: TGTGCCAGCGAATCTGTAGCGGGAGGTTGGACCCAGTACTTC
CDR3 protein: CASESVAGGWTQYF

clone size: few
J gene: TRBJ1-2
D gene: -
V gene: TRBV14
CDR3 DNA: TGTGCCAGCAGCCGCCTCCGGGCACGGGACCGCTACACCTTC
CDR3 protein: CASSRLRARDRYTF

clone size: -
J gene: TRBJ2-3
D gene: -
V gene: TRBV4-3
CDR3 DNA: TGCGCCAGCAGCCAAGCGTTGGAATTAGATACGCAGTATTTT
CDR3 protein: CASSQALELDTQYF

clone size: -
J gene: TRBJ2-1
D gene: TRBD2
V gene: TRBV7-9
CDR3 DNA: TGTGCCAGCAGCGATCTGACTAGCGGGAGGAGCTCCTACAATGAGCAGTTCTTC
CDR3 protein: CASSDLTSGRSSYNEQFF

clone size: few
J gene: TRBJ1-2
D gene: -
V gene: TRBV7-9
CDR3 DNA: TGTGCCAGCAGCTTGCTACAGGGAGAAGGTAACTATGGCTACACCTTC
CDR3 protein: CASSLLQGEGNYGYTF

clone size: few
J gene: TRBJ2-1
D gene: -
V gene: TRBV7-2
CDR3 DNA: TGTGCCAGCAGCTTAACTGAGCAGTTCTTC
CDR3 protein: CASSLTEQFF

clone size: few
J gene: TRBJ2-1
D gene: TRBD2
V gene: TRBV6-2/TRBV6-3
CDR3 DNA: TGTGCCAGCAGTCCGAGGCTAGCGGGACTCGATGAGCAGTTCTTC
CDR3 protein: CASSPRLAGLDEQFF

clone size: many
J gene: TRBJ1-2
D gene: -
V gene: TRBV7-2
CDR3 DNA: TGTGCCAGCAGCCTCGTCGCGGAACCTAGCTATGGCTACACCTTC
CDR3 protein: CASSLVAEPSYGYTF

clone size: -
J gene: TRBJ1-4
D gene: -
V gene: TRBV5-5
CDR3 DNA: TGTGCCAGCAGCTTATATGCACAGAACAATGAAAAACTGTTTTTT
CDR3 protein: CASSLYAQNNEKLFF

clone size: many
J gene: TRBJ2-5
D gene: TRBD1
V gene: TRBV7-2
CDR3 DNA: TGTGCCAGCAGCTTACTGGGACAGCAAGAGACCCAGTACTTC
CDR3 protein: CASSLLGQQETQYF

clone size: -
J gene: TRBJ1-6
D gene: TRBD1
V gene: TRBV14
CDR3 DNA: TGTGTCAGCAGCCAAACCGGACAGGGGGTCTCACCCCTCCACTTT
CDR3 protein: CVSSQTGQGVSPLHF

clone size: few
J gene: TRBJ1-1
D gene: -
V gene: TRBV29-1
CDR3 DNA: TGCAGCGTGGGTGACTGGGAAGCTTTCTTT
CDR3 protein: CSVGDWEAFF

clone size: few
J gene: TRBJ2-7
D gene: TRBD1
V gene: TRBV27
CDR3 DNA: TGTGCCAGCAGTGGACAGGGTGGCGAGCAGTACTTC
CDR3 protein: CASSGQGGEQYF

clone size: -
J gene: TRBJ1-2
D gene: -
V gene: TRBV6-1
CDR3 DNA: TGTGCCAGCAGTCAATATGGCTACACCTTC
CDR3 protein: CASSQYGYTF

clone size: -
J gene: TRBJ2-1
D gene: -
V gene: TRBV4-3
CDR3 DNA: TGCGCCAGCAGCCAAACCCCCACCAATGAGCAGTTCTTC
CDR3 protein: CASSQTPTNEQFF

clone size: few
J gene: TRBJ1-5
D gene: -
V gene: TRBV29-1
CDR3 DNA: TGCAGCGTTTCTGCAGGGGATCAGCCCCAGCATTTT
CDR3 protein: CSVSAGDQPQHF

clone size: -
J gene: TRBJ2-1
D gene: TRBD2
V gene: TRBV18
CDR3 DNA: TGTGCCAGCTCACCCGCTAGCGGGAGGGCCGGGAGTGAGCAGTTCTTC
CDR3 protein: CASSPASGRAGSEQFF

clone size: -
J gene: TRBJ2-5
D gene: -
V gene: TRBV19
CDR3 DNA: TGTGCCAGTAGTCCCAACAGACCCTTCAGGGTCGGGGAGACCCAGTACTTC
CDR3 protein: CASSPNRPFRVGETQYF

clone size: -
J gene: TRBJ1-1
D gene: -
V gene: TRBV6-2/TRBV6-3
CDR3 DNA: TGTGCCAGCAGTTACTCCCCCACAGAGAACACTGAAGCTTTCTTT
CDR3 protein: CASSYSPTENTEAFF

clone size: -
J gene: TRBJ2-7
D gene: TRBD2
V gene: TRBV6-5
CDR3 DNA: TGTGCCAGCAGTTACTCGCCGGGCGGGAGTAAGGTCGAGCAGTACTTC
CDR3 protein: CASSYSPGGSKVEQYF

clone size: -
J gene: TRBJ1-2
D gene: TRBD1
V gene: TRBV18
CDR3 DNA: TGTGCCAGCTCATCTGGACAGGGTGACTACACCTTC
CDR3 protein: CASSSGQGDYTF

clone size: few
J gene: TRBJ1-2
D gene: -
V gene: TRBV6-2/TRBV6-3
CDR3 DNA: TGTGCCAGCAACACACAGTGGCCCCTCTATGGCTACACCTTC
CDR3 protein: CASNTQWPLYGYTF

clone size: -
J gene: TRBJ1-3
D gene: -
V gene: TRBV25-1
CDR3 DNA: TGTGCCAGCAGTGATGTAGGACAGAGTGTTCCCATATATTTT
CDR3 protein: CASSDVGQSVPIYF

clone size: -
J gene: TRBJ2-7
D gene: -
V gene: TRBV7-3
CDR3 DNA: TGTGCCAGCAGCCGACAGGAATCCTACGAGCAGTACTTC
CDR3 protein: CASSRQESYEQYF

clone size: few
J gene: TRBJ2-7
D gene: -
V gene: TRBV12-3/TRBV12-4
CDR3 DNA: TGTGCCAGCAGCGATGGACAGCTAGGCTCCTACGAGCAGTACTTC
CDR3 protein: CASSDGQLGSYEQYF

clone size: few
J gene: TRBJ1-5
D gene: TRBD1
V gene: TRBV7-2
CDR3 DNA: TGTGCCAGCAGCGCCGACAGGGTTGATCAGCCCCAGCATTTT
CDR3 protein: CASSADRVDQPQHF

clone size: few
J gene: TRBJ1-2
D gene: TRBD1
V gene: TRBV7-2
CDR3 DNA: TGTGCCAGCAGCTTAGTTACGGGACAGGGATGGGGCTACACCTTC
CDR3 protein: CASSLVTGQGWGYTF

clone size: many
J gene: TRBJ2-7
D gene: TRBD1
V gene: TRBV7-8
CDR3 DNA: TGTGCCAGCAGCTCCGCCACCCGGGACAGGACCTACGAGCAGTACTTC
CDR3 protein: CASSSATRDRTYEQYF

clone size: -
J gene: TRBJ1-6
D gene: -
V gene: TRBV12-3/TRBV12-4
CDR3 DNA: TGTGCCAGCAGGGGCATTAATTCACCCCTCCACTTT
CDR3 protein: CASRGINSPLHF

clone size: -
J gene: TRBJ2-1
D gene: -
V gene: TRBV5-1
CDR3 DNA: TGCGCCAGCAGCTTGATAGGGAGCCAGCTCTACAATGAGCAGTTCTTC
CDR3 protein: CASSLIGSQLYNEQFF

clone size: -
J gene: TRBJ2-3
D gene: TRBD2
V gene: TRBV6-1
CDR3 DNA: TGTGCCGGTGGGGGGGCAGATACGCAGTATTTT
CDR3 protein: CAGGGADTQYF

clone size: -
J gene: TRBJ1-1
D gene: -
V gene: TRBV25-1
CDR3 DNA: TGTGCCAGCAGTAGCAGGGCGGGGACTGAAGCTTTCTTT
CDR3 protein: CASSSRAGTEAFF

clone size: many
J gene: TRBJ1-2
D gene: TRBD1
V gene: TRBV7-6
CDR3 DNA: TGTGCCAGCAGCTTAGTAGCAGGGGGGGACTATGGCTACACCTTC
CDR3 protein: CASSLVAGGDYGYTF